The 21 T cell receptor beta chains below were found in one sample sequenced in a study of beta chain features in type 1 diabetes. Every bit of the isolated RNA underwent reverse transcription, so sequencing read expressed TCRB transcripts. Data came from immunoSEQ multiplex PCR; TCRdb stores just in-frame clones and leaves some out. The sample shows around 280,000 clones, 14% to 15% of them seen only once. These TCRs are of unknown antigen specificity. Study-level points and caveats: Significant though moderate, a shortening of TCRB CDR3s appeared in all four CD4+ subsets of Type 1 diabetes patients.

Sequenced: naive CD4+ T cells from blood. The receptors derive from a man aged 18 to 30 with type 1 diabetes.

The chain's CDR3 is CASSPVAGASNEQFF. CDR3 coding DNA: TGTGCCAGCAGCCCGGTAGCGGGAGCATCTAATGAGCAGTTCTTC. The chain carries TRBV7-9 and TRBJ2-1; 9 nucleotides agree with TRBD2. This CDR3 is built from 15 residues. The germline gives CDR1 SEHNR, CDR2 FQNEAQ (reference sequence). V shed 5 bases, J shed 7 bases, and the junction held 9 bases outside the gene matches.

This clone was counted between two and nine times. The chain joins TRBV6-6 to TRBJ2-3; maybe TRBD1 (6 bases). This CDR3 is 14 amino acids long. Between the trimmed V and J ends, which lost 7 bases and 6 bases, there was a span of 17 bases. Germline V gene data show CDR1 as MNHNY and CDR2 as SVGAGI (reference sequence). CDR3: CASNDRWGPDTQYF. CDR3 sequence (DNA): TGTGCCAGCAACGACAGGTGGGGTCCGGATACGCAGTATTTT.

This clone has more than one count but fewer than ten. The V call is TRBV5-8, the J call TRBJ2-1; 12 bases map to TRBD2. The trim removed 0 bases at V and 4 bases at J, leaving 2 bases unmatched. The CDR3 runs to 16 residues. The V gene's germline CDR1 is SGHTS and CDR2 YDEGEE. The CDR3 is CASSLGLAGDYNEQFF. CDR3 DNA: TGTGCCAGCAGCTTGGGACTAGCGGGGGATTACAATGAGCAGTTCTTC.

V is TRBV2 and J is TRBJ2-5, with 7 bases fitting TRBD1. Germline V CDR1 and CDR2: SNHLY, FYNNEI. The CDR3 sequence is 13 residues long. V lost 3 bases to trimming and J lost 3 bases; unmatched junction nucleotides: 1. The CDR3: CASSEQGEETQYF. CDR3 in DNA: TGTGCCAGCAGTGAGCAGGGGGAAGAGACCCAGTACTTC. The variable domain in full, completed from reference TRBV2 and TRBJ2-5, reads EPEVTQTPSHQVTQMGQEVILRCVPISNHLYFYWYRQILGQKVEFLVSFYNNEISEKSEIFDDQFSVERPDGSNFTLKIRSTKLEDSAMYFCASSEQGEETQYFGPGTRLLVL.

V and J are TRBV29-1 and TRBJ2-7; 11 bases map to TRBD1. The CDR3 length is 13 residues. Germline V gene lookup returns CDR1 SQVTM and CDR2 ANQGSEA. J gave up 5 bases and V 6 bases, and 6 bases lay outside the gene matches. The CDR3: CSVLPGQGDEQYF. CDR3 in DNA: TGCAGCGTGCTCCCGGGACAGGGGGACGAGCAGTACTTC.

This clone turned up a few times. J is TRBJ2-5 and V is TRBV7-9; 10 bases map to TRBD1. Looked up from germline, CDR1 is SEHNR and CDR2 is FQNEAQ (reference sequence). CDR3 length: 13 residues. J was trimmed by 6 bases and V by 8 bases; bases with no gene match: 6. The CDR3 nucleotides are TGTGCCAGCCGAGGGGGACAGGGGAAGACCCAGTACTTC. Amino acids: CASRGGQGKTQYF.

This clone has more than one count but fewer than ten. CDR3 amino acids: CASSLQRGQETQYF. CDR3 DNA: TGTGCCAGCAGCTTACAAAGGGGGCAGGAGACCCAGTACTTC. V usage is TRBV7-2 and J usage is TRBJ2-5, with TRBD1 matching over 7 bases. Losses at the gene ends were 2 bases for V and 5 bases for J; bases not matched to a gene: 5. CDR1 is SGHTA, CDR2 FQGNSA, per germline. CDR3 length: 14 amino acids.

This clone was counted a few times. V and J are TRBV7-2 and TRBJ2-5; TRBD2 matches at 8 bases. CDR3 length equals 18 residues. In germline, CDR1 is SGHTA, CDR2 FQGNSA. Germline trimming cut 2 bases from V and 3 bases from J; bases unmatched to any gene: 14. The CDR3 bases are TGTGCCAGCAGCTTAAGGGGACTAGTTTCGGCGCGAAAAGAGACCCAGTACTTC. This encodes CASSLRGLVSARKETQYF.

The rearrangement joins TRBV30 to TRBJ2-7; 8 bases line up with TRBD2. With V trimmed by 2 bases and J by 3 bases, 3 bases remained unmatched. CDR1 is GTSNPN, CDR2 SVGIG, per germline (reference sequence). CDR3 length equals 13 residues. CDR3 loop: CAWSRGGNYEQYF. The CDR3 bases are TGTGCCTGGAGTCGGGGGGGAAACTACGAGCAGTACTTC.

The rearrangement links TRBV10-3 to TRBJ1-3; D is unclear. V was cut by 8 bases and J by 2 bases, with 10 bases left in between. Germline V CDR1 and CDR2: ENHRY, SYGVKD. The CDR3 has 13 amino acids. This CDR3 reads CAIAGRTGNTIYF. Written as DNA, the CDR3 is TGTGCCATCGCAGGAAGGACTGGAAACACCATATATTTT.

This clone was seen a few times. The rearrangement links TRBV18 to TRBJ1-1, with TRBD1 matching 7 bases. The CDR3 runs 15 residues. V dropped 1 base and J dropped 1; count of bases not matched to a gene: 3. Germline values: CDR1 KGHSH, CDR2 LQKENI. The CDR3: CASSPLRGQNTEAFF. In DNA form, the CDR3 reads TGTGCCAGCTCACCACTAAGGGGGCAGAACACTGAAGCTTTCTTT.

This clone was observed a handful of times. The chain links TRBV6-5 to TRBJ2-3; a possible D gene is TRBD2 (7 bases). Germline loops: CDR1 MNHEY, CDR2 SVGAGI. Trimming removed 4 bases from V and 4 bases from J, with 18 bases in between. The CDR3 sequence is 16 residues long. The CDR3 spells CASSSAGAPAADTQYF. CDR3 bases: TGTGCCAGCAGTTCTGCGGGGGCCCCTGCGGCAGATACGCAGTATTTT.

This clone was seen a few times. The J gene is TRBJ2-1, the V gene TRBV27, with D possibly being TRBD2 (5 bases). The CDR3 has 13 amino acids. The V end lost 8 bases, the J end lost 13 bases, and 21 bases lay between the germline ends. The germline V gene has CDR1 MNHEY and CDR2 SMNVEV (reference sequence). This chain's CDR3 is CASGYLRTYHQFF. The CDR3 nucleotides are TGTGCCAGCGGTTATCTCAGGACTTACCACCAGTTCTTC.

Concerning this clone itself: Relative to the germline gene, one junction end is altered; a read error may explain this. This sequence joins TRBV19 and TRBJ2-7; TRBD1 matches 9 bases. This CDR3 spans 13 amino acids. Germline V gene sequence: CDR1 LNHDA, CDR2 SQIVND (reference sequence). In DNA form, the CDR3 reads TGTGCCAGTAGTTTTAACCGGGACAGGGCGCTGGACTTC. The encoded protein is CASSFNRDRALDF.

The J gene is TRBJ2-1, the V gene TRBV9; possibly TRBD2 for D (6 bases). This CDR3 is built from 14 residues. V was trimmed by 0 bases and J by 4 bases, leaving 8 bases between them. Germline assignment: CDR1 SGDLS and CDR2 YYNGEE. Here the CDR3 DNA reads TGTGCCAGCAGCGTAGCGGGAGTGTACAATGAGCAGTTCTTC. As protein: CASSVAGVYNEQFF.

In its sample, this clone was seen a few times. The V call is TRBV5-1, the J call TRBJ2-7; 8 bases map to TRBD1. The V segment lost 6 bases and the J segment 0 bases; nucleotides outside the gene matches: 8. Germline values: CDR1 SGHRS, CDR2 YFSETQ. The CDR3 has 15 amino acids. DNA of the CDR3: TGCGCCAGCACGCGAGGACAGGGCGGCTCCTACGAGCAGTACTTC. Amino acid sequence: CASTRGQGGSYEQYF.

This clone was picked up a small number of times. In nucleotides, the CDR3 is TGCGCCAGCAGCTTGGCCCACGCCGAGGGTTCACCCCTCCACTTT. Translation: CASSLAHAEGSPLHF. V is TRBV5-1 and J is TRBJ1-6; D gene uncertain. CDR3 length equals 15 residues. CDR1 SGHRS and CDR2 YFSETQ come from the germline V gene. V was cut by 0 bases and J by 9 bases, with 13 bases left in between.

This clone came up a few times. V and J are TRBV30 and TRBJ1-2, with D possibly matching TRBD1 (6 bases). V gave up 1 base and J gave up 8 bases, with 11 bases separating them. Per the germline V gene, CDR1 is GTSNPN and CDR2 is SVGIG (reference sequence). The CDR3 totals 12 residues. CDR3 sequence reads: CAWSGGGTGYTF. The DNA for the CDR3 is TGTGCCTGGAGTGGCGGGGGCACCGGCTACACCTTC. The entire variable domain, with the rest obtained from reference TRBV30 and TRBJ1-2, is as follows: SQTIHQWPATLVQPVGSPLSLECTVEGTSNPNLYWYRQAAGRGLQLLFYSVGIGQISSEVPQNLSASRPQDRQFILSSKKLLLSDSGFYLCAWSGGGTGYTFGSGTRLTVV.

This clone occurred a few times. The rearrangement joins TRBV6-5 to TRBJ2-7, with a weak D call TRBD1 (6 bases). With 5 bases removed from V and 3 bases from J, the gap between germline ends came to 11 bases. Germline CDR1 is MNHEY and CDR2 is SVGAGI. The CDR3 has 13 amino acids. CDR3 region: CASSDRFLYEQYF. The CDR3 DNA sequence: TGTGCCAGCAGTGACAGGTTCCTCTACGAGCAGTACTTC.

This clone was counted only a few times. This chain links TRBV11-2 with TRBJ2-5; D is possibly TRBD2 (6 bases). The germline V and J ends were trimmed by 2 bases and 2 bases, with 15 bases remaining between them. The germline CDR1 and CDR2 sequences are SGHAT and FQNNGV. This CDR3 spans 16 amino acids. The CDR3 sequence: CASSLSTRNGQETQYF. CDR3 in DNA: TGTGCCAGCAGCTTATCGACTAGGAACGGACAAGAGACCCAGTACTTC.

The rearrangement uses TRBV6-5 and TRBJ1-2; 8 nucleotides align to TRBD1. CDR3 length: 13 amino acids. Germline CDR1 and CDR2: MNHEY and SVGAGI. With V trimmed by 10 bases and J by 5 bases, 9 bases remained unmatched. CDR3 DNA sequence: TGTGCCACCGGACGACAGGGGATTTATGGCTACACCTTC. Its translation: CATGRQGIYGYTF.